This TCR beta chain came from a study of blood T cell repertoires in COVID-19. This CDR3 has 14 residues. V gave up 3 bases and J gave up 0 bases, with 9 bases separating them. CDR1 is DFQATT and CDR2 is SNEGSKA in the germline V gene (reference sequence). Here immunoSEQ multiplex PCR was the method, and the copy in TCRdb shows in-frame clones only, minus some. This sample has a few hundred thousand clones, with approximately 80% found just once. The sample consisted of peripheral blood. This chain links TRBV20-1 with TRBJ1-3, with D possibly being TRBD1 (5 bases). The sequence was collected from a human donor in a cohort sampled during active COVID-19. CDR3 sequence reads: CSASLGGSGNTIYF. The CDR3 bases are TGCAGTGCTAGTCTGGGGGGCTCTGGAAACACCATATATTTT.